This T cell receptor (beta chain) emerged from a study of cytomegalovirus exposure and HLA in healthy donors. Study observations and caveats: The authors listed 180 or so TCR beta chains as cytomegalovirus-associated.

In the case of this clone: The antigen remains unidentified.

TCRdb's table, derived via immunoSEQ multiplex PCR, lists solely in-frame clones and lacks some. The repertoire holds fewer than 250,000 clones, with roughly 87% as singletons. The CDR3 spans 13 residues. Germline assignment: CDR1 SNHLY and CDR2 FYNNEI. The V gene end was trimmed by 7 bases and the J gene end by 13 bases; junction bases not matched to a gene: 10. This TCR came from a young woman in good health and CMV-seropositive. J is TRBJ2-4 and V is TRBV2; 10 bases fit TRBD1. Sequencing was performed on PBMCs. The CDR3 loop reads CASKGQGLSLQYF. DNA for the CDR3: TGTGCCAGCAAGGGACAGGGGCTTTCCTTACAGTACTTC. Using reference TRBV2 and TRBJ2-4 for the parts outside the CDR3, the full variable domain is EPEVTQTPSHQVTQMGQEVILRCVPISNHLYFYWYRQILGQKVEFLVSFYNNEISEKSEIFDDQFSVERPDGSNFTLKIRSTKLEDSAMYFCASKGQGLSLQYFGAGTRLSVL.